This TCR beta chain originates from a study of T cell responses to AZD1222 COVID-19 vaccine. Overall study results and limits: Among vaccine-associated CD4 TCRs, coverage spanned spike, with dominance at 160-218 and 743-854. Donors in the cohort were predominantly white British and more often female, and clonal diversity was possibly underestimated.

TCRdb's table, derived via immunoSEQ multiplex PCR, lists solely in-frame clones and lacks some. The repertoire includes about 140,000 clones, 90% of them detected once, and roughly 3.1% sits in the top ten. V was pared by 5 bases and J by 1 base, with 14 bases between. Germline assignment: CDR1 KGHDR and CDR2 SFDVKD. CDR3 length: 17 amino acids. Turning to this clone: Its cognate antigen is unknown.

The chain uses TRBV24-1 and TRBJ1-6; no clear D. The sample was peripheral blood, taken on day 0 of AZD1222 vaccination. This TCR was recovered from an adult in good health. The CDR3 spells CATSGPRSGSYNSPLHF. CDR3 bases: TGTGCCACCAGTGGGCCGCGATCGGGATCCTATAATTCACCCCTCCACTTT.